This entry describes one T cell receptor (beta chain). The antigen is unknown. Trimming took 2 bases from V and 1 from J; bases not matched to a gene: 10. The CDR3 totals 17 residues. The germline V gene encodes CDR1 SGHNT and CDR2 YYREEE (reference sequence). The method was immunoSEQ multiplex PCR; TCRdb's version includes in-frame clones alone and lacks a portion of them. This repertoire shows tens of thousands of clones, about 83% found once; its top ten account for 6% to 7%. These data come from a study of T cell responses to AZD1222 COVID-19 vaccine. Regarding the study as a whole: Among spike-specific TCRs, nearly half reportedly target unmutated variant regions.

The receptor's source is an adult in good health. The gene calls are TRBV5-4 and TRBJ2-7; 9 bases are a match to TRBD1. Sequencing used peripheral blood, obtained on day 0 of AZD1222 vaccination. The CDR3 sequence is CASSFLLTGTGSYEQYF. CDR3 DNA: TGTGCCAGCAGCTTCTTACTAACCGGGACAGGGTCCTACGAGCAGTACTTC.